A single count supports the clone carrying this T cell receptor (beta chain). Profiling relied on immunoSEQ multiplex PCR, and the TCRdb table lists in-frame clones only, not all of them. The sample carries roughly 48,000 clones, approximately 95% recorded once. This sample was taken from a study of T cell changes during pregnancy in multiple sclerosis. Germline V gene data show CDR1 as LNHNV and CDR2 as YYDKDF (reference sequence). This CDR3 region has 12 residues. Trimming took off 7 bases at V and 5 bases at J, with 6 bases between the two ends. The rearrangement joins TRBV15 to TRBJ1-6, with D perhaps TRBD1 (6 bases). Specimen: CD4+ T cells from peripheral blood mononuclear cells, collected in the first trimester of pregnancy. The TCR sequence derives from a female donor with multiple sclerosis, enrolled in a pregnancy study. The CDR3 sequence is CATKGDNSPLHF. The CDR3 bases are TGTGCCACCAAGGGGGATAATTCACCCCTCCACTTT.